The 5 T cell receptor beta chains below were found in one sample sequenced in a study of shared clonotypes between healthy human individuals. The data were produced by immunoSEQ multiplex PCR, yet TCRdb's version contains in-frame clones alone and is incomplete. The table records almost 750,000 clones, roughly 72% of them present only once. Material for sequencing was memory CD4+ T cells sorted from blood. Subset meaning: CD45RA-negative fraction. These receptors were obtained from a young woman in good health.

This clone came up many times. The CDR3 sequence: CASSATLQETQYF. The CDR3 nucleotides are TGTGCCAGTAGTGCAACTCTCCAAGAGACCCAGTACTTC. The J gene is TRBJ2-5, the V gene TRBV19; D remains unclear. V dropped 5 bases and J dropped 1 base, with 8 bases sitting between them. Germline values: CDR1 LNHDA, CDR2 SQIVND (reference sequence). There are 13 residues in the CDR3.

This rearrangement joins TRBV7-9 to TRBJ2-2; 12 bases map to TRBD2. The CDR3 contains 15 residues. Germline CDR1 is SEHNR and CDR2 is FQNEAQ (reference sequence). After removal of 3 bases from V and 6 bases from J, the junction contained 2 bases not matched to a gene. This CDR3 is CASSLTSGSSGELFF. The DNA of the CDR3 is TGTGCCAGCAGCTTGACTAGCGGGAGCTCCGGGGAGCTGTTTTTT.

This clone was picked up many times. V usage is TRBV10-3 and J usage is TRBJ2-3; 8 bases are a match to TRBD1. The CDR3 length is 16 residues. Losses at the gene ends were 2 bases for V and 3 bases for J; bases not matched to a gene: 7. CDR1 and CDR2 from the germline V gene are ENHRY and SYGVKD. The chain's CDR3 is CAISEVGGQGTDTQYF. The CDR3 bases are TGTGCCATCAGTGAGGTGGGAGGACAGGGAACAGATACGCAGTATTTT.

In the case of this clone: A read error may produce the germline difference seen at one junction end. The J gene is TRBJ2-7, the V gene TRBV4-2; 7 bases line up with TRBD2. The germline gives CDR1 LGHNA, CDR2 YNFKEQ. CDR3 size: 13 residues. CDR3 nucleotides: TGTGCCAGCAGCCAAGACTGGGGGGGACTTCCCCTCTTC. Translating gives CASSQDWGGLPLF.

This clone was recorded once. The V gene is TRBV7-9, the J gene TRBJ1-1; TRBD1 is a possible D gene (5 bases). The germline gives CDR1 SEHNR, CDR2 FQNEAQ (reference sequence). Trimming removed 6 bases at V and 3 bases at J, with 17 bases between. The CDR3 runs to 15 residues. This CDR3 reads CASSLQGGADTEAFF. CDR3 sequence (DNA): TGTGCCAGCAGTCTTCAGGGAGGGGCGGACACTGAAGCTTTCTTT.